This T cell receptor beta chain was obtained from a study of T cell repertoires in cytomegalovirus infection. About the study: Based on public TCR beta signatures, there were indications of CMV infection and of a matching HLA type. The study, taken as a whole, reports: The study found HLA-C-restricted CMV-specific TCR beta clonotypes dominating the ex vivo response.

MiXCR, applied by TCRdb to the reads, yields one record per CDR3 protein. Of about 920,000 distinct CDR3 sequences in the sample, around 32% were seen once. Germline values: CDR1 SGHDT, CDR2 YYEEEE. V was pared by 4 bases and J by 3 bases, with 4 bases of the junction left unmatched. The CDR3 extends over 15 amino acids. In the case of this clonotype: Its antigen is undetermined.

The TCR comes from a human donor in good health (CMV status not recorded). Some clones in this sample may be carry-over from other donors' samples. The chain links TRBV5-6 to TRBJ2-3; 11 positions agree with TRBD2. This sample comprised cultured CD8+ T cells from PBMCs, obtained from culture after CMV antigen stimulation. The CDR3 is CASSPGLAETDTQYF. In nucleotides, the CDR3 is TGTGCCAGCAGCCCGGGACTAGCGGAGACAGATACGCAGTATTTT.